The rows below give T cell receptor beta chains drawn from one sample of a study of regulatory T cells in long-lasting Graves disease. TCRdb redid the calling of the multiplex PCR reads with MiXCR, one entry per CDR3 protein. The top ten clones hold around 30% of a sample with 300,000 to 400,000 distinct CDR3 sequences, about 20% of them seen once. Specimen: peripheral blood mononuclear cells (PBMCs), collected when the disease was refractory, from a patient treated with antithyroid drugs. These receptors all come from a female donor with Graves disease. Both conserved end residues are part of each CDR3. D genes are given only for firm matches. Not every row has a clone size; where given, it reads once, few, many or a size class.

J: TRBJ2-7; size: many; D: NA; V: TRBV28; CDR3: CASNGGAGSSYEQYF; DNA: TGTGCCAGCAATGGGGGCGCGGGTAGTTCCTACGAGCAGTACTTC
J: TRBJ2-4; size: few; D: TRBD1; V: TRBV5-1; CDR3: CASSLEQGDKNIQYF; DNA: TGCGCCAGCAGCTTGGAACAGGGGGACAAAAACATTCAGTACTTC
J: TRBJ2-2; size: NA; D: TRBD1; V: TRBV7-2; CDR3: CASSTETRGPGELFF; DNA: TGTGCCAGCAGCACCGAGACCAGGGGGCCCGGGGAGCTGTTTTTT
J: TRBJ2-7; size: NA; D: TRBD2; V: TRBV2; CDR3: CASSVPAGVEQYF; DNA: TGTGCCAGCAGTGTGCCAGCGGGAGTCGAGCAGTACTTC
J: TRBJ1-3; size: many; D: NA; V: TRBV11-2; CDR3: CASRLESSGNTIYF; DNA: TGTGCCAGCAGATTAGAGAGCTCTGGAAACACCATATATTTT
J: TRBJ2-2; size: NA; D: NA; V: TRBV24-1; CDR3: CATSDPHRNTGELFF; DNA: TGTGCCACCAGTGATCCCCACAGAAACACCGGGGAGCTGTTTTTT
J: TRBJ2-7; size: many; D: TRBD1; V: TRBV7-2; CDR3: CASSLMGQDTGEQYF; DNA: TGTGCCAGCAGCTTAATGGGACAGGATACCGGCGAGCAGTACTTC
J: TRBJ1-5; size: NA; D: NA; V: TRBV28; CDR3: CASSLYPDGGRNWNF; DNA: TGTGCCAGCAGTTTATACCCCGACGGGGGCCGGAATTGGAATTTT
J: TRBJ2-7; size: many; D: NA; V: TRBV28; CDR3: CASSKTASPSYEQYF; DNA: TGTGCCAGCAGTAAGACGGCCAGCCCTTCCTACGAGCAGTACTTC
J: TRBJ1-2; size: many; D: NA; V: TRBV6-1; CDR3: CASSPRGGGYGYTF; DNA: TGTGCCAGCAGCCCCCGAGGGGGAGGCTATGGCTACACCTTC
J: TRBJ2-3; size: NA; D: NA; V: TRBV28; CDR3: CASSPHYTPAVSTDTQYF; DNA: TGTGCCAGCAGTCCCCATTATACTCCAGCGGTTAGCACAGATACGCAGTATTTT
J: TRBJ1-2; size: few; D: TRBD1; V: TRBV11-2; CDR3: CASSRTGRKEGYTF; DNA: TGTGCCAGCAGCCGGACAGGCCGTAAGGAGGGCTACACCTTC
J: TRBJ1-4; size: few; D: TRBD1; V: TRBV5-4; CDR3: CASSYHRGVNEKLFF; DNA: TGTGCCAGCAGCTACCACAGGGGAGTGAATGAAAAACTGTTTTTT
J: TRBJ2-5; size: many; D: NA; V: TRBV29-1; CDR3: CSVAARGLLKETQYF; DNA: TGCAGCGTTGCGGCTAGGGGTTTACTAAAAGAGACCCAGTACTTC
J: TRBJ1-1; size: many; D: NA; V: TRBV29-1; CDR3: CSVDKNTEAFF; DNA: TGCAGCGTCGACAAGAACACTGAAGCTTTCTTT
J: TRBJ2-2; size: NA; D: TRBD1; V: TRBV6-2/TRBV6-3; CDR3: CANSEQGAMNTGELFF; DNA: TGTGCCAACAGTGAACAGGGGGCTATGAACACCGGGGAGCTGTTTTTT
J: TRBJ2-7; size: few; D: NA; V: TRBV6-1; CDR3: CASSGNREQYF; DNA: TGTGCCAGCAGTGGGAACAGAGAGCAGTACTTC
J: TRBJ1-1; size: many; D: NA; V: TRBV12-3/TRBV12-4; CDR3: CASSRGANTEAFF; DNA: TGTGCCAGCTCCCGGGGGGCTAACACTGAAGCTTTCTTT